In this sample, the clone carrying this TCR beta chain turned up a few times. Unique molecular identifiers were used to barcode this TCRbeta library. TCRdb re-called the PCR reads with MiXCR, one entry per CDR3 protein. The table has 350,000 to 400,000 distinct CDR3 sequences, 13% seen once. This sample was taken from a study of T-cell reconstitution after alpha-beta-depleted transplantation in children. The germline CDR1 and CDR2 sequences are MNHEY and SVGEGT. The CDR3 contains 14 residues. With 3 bases removed from V and 2 bases from J, the gap between germline ends came to 11 bases. This TCR was recovered from a human donor who donated a stem cell graft to a child with Fanconi anemia. The V and J genes are TRBV6-2 or TRBV6-3 and TRBJ2-7; D ambiguous. The sample consisted of PBMCs, taken from the stem cell graft. CDR3 bases: TGTGCCAGCAGTTATTCCCAGGCTCCCTACGAGCAGTACTTC. It encodes CASSYSQAPYEQYF.